This record covers a single T cell receptor (beta chain). Its matching antigen is unknown. Some clones are missing from TCRdb's copy, which holds only in-frame ones; the method was immunoSEQ multiplex PCR. The profile covers about 20,000 clones, with 82% appearing a single time and roughly an eighth taken by the ten largest. Sample time point: week 23, last vaccination. All doses held 300 ug of mutant IDH1 20-mer peptide, with topical imiquimod. Donors had new WHO grade 3 or 4 IDH1-mutant, ATRX-lost astrocytomas. Germline CDR1 is SGDLS and CDR2 is YYNGEE. V lost 4 bases and J 5 bases, leaving 12 bases between the germline ends. This CDR3 has 14 amino acids. This entry belongs to a study of a mutant IDH1 vaccine in newly diagnosed glioma. As for the study in general: The earlier regimen, radiotherapy, temozolomide, or both, was most often both. Whole-study findings and limits: The study observed vaccine-induced immune responses in 93.3% of patients.

The clonotype originates from a man aged 25-45 years with glioma. V usage is TRBV9 and J usage is TRBJ2-2; D unresolved. Sequences were derived from PBMCs, sampled from a glioma patient whose treatment included an IDH1 peptide vaccine. Here the CDR3 DNA reads TGTGCCAGCAGCTCACGAGGAGAGACCGGGGAGCTGTTTTTT. Protein sequence: CASSSRGETGELFF.